The source of this T cell receptor (beta chain) is a study of regulatory dendritic cells for organ transplantation. Regarding the study as a whole: Resting memory CD8+ T cells held the most alloreactive clonotypes. Mature dendritic cells appeared to drive more memory CD8+ clonal expansion than regulatory ones. Memory T cells were less diverse than naive, with memory CD8+ most oligoclonal.

Repertoires were generated with immunoSEQ multiplex PCR, while TCRdb's copy carries only in-frame clones and drops some. The sample lists about 34,000 clones, 85% to 90% occurring once. Concerning this clone itself: Its antigen is unknown.

Memory T cells were CD45RO+, naive were CD45RA+, sorted by FACS. Germline V gene lookup returns CDR1 MNHEY and CDR2 SVGAGI. This CDR3 has 14 residues. V shed 5 bases and J 7 bases; nucleotides not matched to a gene: 5. The sequence was collected from a human donor in good health. The chain couples TRBV6-5 to TRBJ1-2, with 12 bases identical to TRBD1. Sequenced material: naive CD4+ T cells from blood. The subset: CD45RA+ naive T cells. The CDR3 coding sequence is TGTGCCAGCAGTCGGGACAGGGGGCTGATTGGCTACACCTTC. As protein: CASSRDRGLIGYTF.